This paragraph covers one T cell receptor (beta chain) sequence. This clone appeared a single time. Its antigen remains unidentified. No much larger clonotype is one base removed from it; base qualities were not supplied. Each collaborating institution followed its own protocols to collect whole blood in K2EDTA tubes. For TCRbeta analysis, collaborators shipped samples as frozen whole blood, isolated PBMCs, or DNA extracted from either of those sample types. This record comes from a study of blood T cell repertoires in COVID-19 (TCRdb year 2020). About the full investigation: Samples covering the acute and convalescent phases of COVID-19 were provided by collaborators in the United States, Italy and Spain. The prospective study material was composed of cDNA or gDNA derived from T cells, B-cell-depleted T cells, or PBMCs. Subjects who had been exposed to COVID-19, were actively infected with it, or had recovered from it provided the deeply sampled blood TCRbeta repertoires that made up the dataset. The repertoires were released in a freely available public database intended as a resource for research on the immune response to SARS-CoV-2. The samples were drawn from the first 160 participants of the ongoing ImmuneRACE study and from 1,200 or so subjects provided by 6 global collaborators. Sample metadata almost always included a de-identified subject ID, COVID-19 status, age in years and sex. Where available, HLA class I and class II types were obtained from metadata supplied by the sample provider rather than from assay-based typing.

The immunoSEQ Assay, a bias-controlled multiplex PCR, was used to amplify TCRbeta CDR3 regions from genomic DNA. In the original analysis: The number of nucleated cells in each sample was estimated by amplification of reference gene primers within the assay. To quantify the absolute abundance of each unique TCRbeta CDR3 rearrangement, sequence reads were collapsed and filtered. For each sample, productive Simpson clonality was calculated as the square root of Simpson's diversity index over productive rearrangements. Not all clones reach the TCRdb copy of this immuneACCESS table, which keeps in-frame sequences only. Checked studies attribute under half of the gap to unresolved V genes and leave the rest unexplained. That table furnishes V, J and clone size, whereas the DNA furnished D and trimming. The sample table shows around 150,000 clones, and about four fifths are seen once. The ten most abundant clones make up 14% of the sample.

The paper's findings and limits, for the study overall: Clinical and demographic metadata were provided uncurated, with the amount varying by source and participant.

Its CDR3 holds 13 amino acids, cysteine through phenylalanine. Only CDR3 DNA is held: 39 bases, read in frame from base 1. In the germline V gene (reference sequence), CDR1 corresponds to MNHNY and CDR2 to SVGAGI. Trimming at the junction amounts to 6 bases on V and 4 bases on J, and the germline ends lie 13 bases apart. The TCR originated in a woman aged 80 or older with acute or convalescent COVID-19. In this chain, TRBV6-6 is recombined with TRBJ2-7; perhaps TRBD2 is the D gene, with 7 bases matching. Sequencing was performed on peripheral blood. CDR3 reads: CASSPSGTYEQYF. Here is the DNA: TGTGCCAGCAGCCCCAGCGGGACATACGAGCAGTACTTC.